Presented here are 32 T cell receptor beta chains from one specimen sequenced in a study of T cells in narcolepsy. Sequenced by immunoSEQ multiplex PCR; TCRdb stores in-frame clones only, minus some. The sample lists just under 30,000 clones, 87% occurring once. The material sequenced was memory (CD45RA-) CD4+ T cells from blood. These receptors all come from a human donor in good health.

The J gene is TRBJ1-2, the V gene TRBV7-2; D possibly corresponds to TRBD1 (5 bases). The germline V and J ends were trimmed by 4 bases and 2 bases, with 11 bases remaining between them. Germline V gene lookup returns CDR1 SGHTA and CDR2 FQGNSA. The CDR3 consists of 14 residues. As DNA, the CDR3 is TGTGCCAGCAGCTCAAGCGGGGGAAACTATGGCTACACCTTC. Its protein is CASSSSGGNYGYTF.

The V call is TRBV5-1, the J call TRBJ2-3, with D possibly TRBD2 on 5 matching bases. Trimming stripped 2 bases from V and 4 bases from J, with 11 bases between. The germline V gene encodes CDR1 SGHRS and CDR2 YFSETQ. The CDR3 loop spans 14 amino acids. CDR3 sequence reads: CASSLDTSSDTQYF. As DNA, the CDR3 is TGCGCCAGCAGCTTAGACACTAGTTCAGATACGCAGTATTTT.

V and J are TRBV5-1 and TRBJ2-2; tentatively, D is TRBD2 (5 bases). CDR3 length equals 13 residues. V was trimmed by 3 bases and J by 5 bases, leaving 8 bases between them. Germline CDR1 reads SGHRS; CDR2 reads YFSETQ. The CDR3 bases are TGCGCCAGCAGCTCCGAGGGAACCGGGGAGCTGTTTTTT. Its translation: CASSSEGTGELFF.

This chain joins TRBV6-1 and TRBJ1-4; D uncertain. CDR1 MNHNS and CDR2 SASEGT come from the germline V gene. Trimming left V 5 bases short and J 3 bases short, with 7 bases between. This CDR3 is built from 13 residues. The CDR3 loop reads CASSRASNEKLFF. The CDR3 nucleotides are TGTGCCAGCAGTAGGGCTTCTAATGAAAAACTGTTTTTT.

CDR3: CAWSQMIGGYGYTF. The CDR3 coding sequence is TGTGCCTGGAGTCAAATGATAGGGGGCTATGGCTACACCTTC. The J gene is TRBJ1-2, the V gene TRBV30, with D possibly matching TRBD1 (6 bases). Germline V CDR1 and CDR2: GTSNPN, SVGIG (reference sequence). V was clipped by 2 bases and J by 4 bases, with 14 bases between them. The CDR3 consists of 14 residues.

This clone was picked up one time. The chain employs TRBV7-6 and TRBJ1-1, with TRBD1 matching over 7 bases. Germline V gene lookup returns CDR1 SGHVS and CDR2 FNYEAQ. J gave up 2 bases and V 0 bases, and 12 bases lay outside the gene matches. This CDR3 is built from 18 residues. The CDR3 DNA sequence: TGTGCCAGCAGCTTAGCGATAGGCGGGGGACAGAGAAACACTGAAGCTTTCTTT. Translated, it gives CASSLAIGGGQRNTEAFF.

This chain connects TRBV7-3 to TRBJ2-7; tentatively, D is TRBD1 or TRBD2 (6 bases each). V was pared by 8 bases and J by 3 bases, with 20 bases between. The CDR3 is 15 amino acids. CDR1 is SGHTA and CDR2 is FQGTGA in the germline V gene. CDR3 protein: CASETRGAYFYEQYF. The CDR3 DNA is TGTGCCAGCGAAACTAGGGGGGCGTATTTCTACGAGCAGTACTTC.

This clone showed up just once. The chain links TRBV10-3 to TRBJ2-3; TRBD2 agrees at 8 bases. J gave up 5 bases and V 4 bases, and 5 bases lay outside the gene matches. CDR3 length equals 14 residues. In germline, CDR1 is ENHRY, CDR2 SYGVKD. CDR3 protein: CAISVGGGQDTQYF. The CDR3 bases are TGTGCCATCAGTGTCGGGGGGGGCCAAGATACGCAGTATTTT.

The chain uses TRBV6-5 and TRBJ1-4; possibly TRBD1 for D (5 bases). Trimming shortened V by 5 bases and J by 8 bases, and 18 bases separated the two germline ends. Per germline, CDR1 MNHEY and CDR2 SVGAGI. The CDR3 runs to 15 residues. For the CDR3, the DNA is TGTGCCAGCAGTACCAGGACACCCGTTCGGGAAAAACTGTTTTTT. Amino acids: CASSTRTPVREKLFF.

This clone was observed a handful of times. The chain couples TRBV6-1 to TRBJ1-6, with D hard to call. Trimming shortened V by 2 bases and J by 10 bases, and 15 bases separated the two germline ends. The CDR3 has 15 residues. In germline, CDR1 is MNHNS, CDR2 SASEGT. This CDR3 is CASSEFRVRESPLHF. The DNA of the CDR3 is TGTGCCAGCAGTGAATTTAGGGTTCGCGAGTCACCCCTCCACTTT.

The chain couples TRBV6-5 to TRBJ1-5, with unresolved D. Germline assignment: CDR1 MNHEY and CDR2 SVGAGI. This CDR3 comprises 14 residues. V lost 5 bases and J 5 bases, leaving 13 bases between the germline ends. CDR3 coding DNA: TGTGCCAGCAGTCCACGGCGGGTCGATCAGCCCCAGCATTTT. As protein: CASSPRRVDQPQHF.

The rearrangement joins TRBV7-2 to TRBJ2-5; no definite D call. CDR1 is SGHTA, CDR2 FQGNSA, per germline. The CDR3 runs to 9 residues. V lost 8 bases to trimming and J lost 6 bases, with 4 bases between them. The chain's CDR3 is CASGKTQYF. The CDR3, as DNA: TGTGCCAGCGGGAAGACCCAGTACTTC.

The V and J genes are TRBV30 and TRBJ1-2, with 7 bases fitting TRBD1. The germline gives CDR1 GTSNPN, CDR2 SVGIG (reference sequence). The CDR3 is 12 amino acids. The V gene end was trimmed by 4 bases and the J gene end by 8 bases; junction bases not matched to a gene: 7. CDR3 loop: CAWTGTASGYTF. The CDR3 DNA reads TGTGCCTGGACCGGGACAGCGTCCGGCTACACCTTC.

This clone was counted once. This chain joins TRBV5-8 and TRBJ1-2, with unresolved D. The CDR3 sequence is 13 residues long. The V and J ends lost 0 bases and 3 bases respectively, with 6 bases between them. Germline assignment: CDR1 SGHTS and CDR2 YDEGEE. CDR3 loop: CASSLVQDYGYTF. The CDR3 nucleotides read TGTGCCAGCAGCTTGGTTCAGGACTATGGCTACACCTTC. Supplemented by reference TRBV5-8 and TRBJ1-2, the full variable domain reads EAGVTQSPTHLIKTRGQQATLRCSPISGHTSVYWYQQALGLGLQFLLWYDEGEERNRGNFPPRFSGRQFPNYSSELNVNALELEDSALYLCASSLVQDYGYTFGSGTRLTVV.

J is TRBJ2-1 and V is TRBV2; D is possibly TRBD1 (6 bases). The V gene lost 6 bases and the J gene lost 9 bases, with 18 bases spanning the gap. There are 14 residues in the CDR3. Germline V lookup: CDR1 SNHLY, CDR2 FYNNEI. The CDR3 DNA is TGTGCCAGCAGCGTCGACAGGCCGTATGGTGAGCAGTTCTTC. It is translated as CASSVDRPYGEQFF.

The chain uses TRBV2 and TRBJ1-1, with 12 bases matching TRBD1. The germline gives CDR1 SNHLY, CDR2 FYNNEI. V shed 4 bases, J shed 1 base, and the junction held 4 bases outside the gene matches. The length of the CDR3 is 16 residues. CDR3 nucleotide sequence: TGTGCCAGCAGTGGGGGACAGGGGGCACAGAACACTGAAGCTTTCTTT. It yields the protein CASSGGQGAQNTEAFF.

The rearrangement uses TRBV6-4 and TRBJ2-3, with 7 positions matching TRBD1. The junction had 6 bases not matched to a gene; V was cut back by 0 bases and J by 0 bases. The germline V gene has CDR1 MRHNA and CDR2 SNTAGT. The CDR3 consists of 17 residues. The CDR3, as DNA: TGTGCCAGCAGTGACTCGATCTCGGACAGGAGCACAGATACGCAGTATTTT. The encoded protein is CASSDSISDRSTDTQYF.

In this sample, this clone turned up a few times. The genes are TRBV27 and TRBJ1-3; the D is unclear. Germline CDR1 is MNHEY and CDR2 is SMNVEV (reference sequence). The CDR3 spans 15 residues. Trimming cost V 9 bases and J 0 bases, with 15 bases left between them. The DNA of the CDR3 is TGTGCCAGTTCAAAAACAGCACGCTCTGGAAACACCATATATTTT. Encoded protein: CASSKTARSGNTIYF.

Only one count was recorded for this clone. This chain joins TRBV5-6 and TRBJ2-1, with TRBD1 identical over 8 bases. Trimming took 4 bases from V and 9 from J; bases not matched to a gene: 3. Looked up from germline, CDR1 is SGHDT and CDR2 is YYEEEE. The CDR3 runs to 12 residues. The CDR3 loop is CASSRTGSEQFF. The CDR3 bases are TGTGCCAGCAGCCGGACAGGGAGTGAGCAGTTCTTC. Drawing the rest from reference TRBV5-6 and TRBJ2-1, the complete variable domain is DAGVTQSPTHLIKTRGQQVTLRCSPKSGHDTVSWYQQALGQGPQFIFQYYEEEERQRGNFPDRFSGHQFPNYSSELNVNALLLGDSALYLCASSRTGSEQFFGPGTRLTVL.

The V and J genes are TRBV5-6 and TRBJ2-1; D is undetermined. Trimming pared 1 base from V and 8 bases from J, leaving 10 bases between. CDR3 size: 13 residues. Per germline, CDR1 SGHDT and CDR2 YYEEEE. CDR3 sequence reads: CASSLPPRDEQFF. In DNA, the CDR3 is TGTGCCAGCAGCTTGCCACCACGGGATGAGCAGTTCTTC.

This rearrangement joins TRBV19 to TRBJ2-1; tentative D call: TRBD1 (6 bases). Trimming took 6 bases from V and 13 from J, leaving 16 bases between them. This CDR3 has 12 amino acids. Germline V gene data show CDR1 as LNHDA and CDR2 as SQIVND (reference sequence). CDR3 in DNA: TGTGCCAGTAGAGGGCAGGGGTTAGTTCAGTTCTTC. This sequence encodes CASRGQGLVQFF.

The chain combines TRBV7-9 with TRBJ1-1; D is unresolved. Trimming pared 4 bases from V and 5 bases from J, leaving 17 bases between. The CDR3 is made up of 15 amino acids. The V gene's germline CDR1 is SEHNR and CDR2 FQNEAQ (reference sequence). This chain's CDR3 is CASSSEPMGKTEAFF. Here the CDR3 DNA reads TGTGCCAGCAGCTCCGAGCCCATGGGGAAGACTGAAGCTTTCTTT.

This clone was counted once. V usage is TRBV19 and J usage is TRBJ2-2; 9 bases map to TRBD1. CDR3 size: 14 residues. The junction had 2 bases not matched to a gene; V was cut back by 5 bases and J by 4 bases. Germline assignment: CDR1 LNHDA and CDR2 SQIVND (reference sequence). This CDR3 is CASSGTGFTGELFF. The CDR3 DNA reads TGTGCCAGTAGTGGGACAGGGTTCACCGGGGAGCTGTTTTTT.

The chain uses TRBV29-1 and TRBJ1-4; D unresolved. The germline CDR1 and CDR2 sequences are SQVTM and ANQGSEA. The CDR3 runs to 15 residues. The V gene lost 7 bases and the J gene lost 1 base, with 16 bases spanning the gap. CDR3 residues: CSGTRTGLTNEKLFF. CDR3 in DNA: TGCAGCGGGACTCGGACGGGCCTAACTAATGAAAAACTGTTTTTT.

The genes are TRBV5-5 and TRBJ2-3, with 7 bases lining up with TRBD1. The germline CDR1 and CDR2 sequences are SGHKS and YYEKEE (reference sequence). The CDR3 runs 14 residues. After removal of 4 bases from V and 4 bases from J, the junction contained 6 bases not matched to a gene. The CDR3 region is CASSVTGSSDTQYF. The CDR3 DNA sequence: TGTGCCAGCAGCGTGACAGGGAGCTCAGATACGCAGTATTTT. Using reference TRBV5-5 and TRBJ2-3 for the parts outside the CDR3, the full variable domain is DAGVTQSPTHLIKTRGQQVTLRCSPISGHKSVSWYQQVLGQGPQFIFQYYEKEERGRGNFPDRFSARQFPNYSSELNVNALLLGDSALYLCASSVTGSSDTQYFGPGTRLTVL.

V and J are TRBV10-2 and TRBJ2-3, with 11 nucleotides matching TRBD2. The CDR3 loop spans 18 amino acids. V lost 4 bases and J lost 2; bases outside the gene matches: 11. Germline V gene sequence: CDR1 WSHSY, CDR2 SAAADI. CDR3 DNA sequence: TGCGCCAGCAGTGCGGTAGCGGGAGGGCTTGGGATCACAGATACGCAGTATTTT. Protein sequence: CASSAVAGGLGITDTQYF.

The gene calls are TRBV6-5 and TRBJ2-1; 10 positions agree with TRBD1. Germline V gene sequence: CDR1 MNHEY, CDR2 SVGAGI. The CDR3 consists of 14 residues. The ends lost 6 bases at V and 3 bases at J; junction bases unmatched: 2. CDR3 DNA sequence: TGTGCCAGCAGCGACAGGGGGCTCTACAATGAGCAGTTCTTC. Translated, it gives CASSDRGLYNEQFF.

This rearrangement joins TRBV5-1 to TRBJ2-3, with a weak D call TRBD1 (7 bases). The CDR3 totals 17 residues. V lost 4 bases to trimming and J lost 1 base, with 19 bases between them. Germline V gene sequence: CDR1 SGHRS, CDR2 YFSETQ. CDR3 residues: CASSQRSTGEGTDTQYF. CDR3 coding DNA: TGCGCCAGCAGCCAACGGTCTACAGGGGAGGGCACAGATACGCAGTATTTT.

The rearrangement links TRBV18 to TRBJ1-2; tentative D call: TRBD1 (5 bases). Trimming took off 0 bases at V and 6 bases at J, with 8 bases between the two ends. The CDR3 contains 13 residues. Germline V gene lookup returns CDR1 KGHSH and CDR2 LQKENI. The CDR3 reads CASSPPGVDGYTF. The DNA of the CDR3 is TGTGCCAGCTCACCACCAGGGGTGGATGGCTACACCTTC.

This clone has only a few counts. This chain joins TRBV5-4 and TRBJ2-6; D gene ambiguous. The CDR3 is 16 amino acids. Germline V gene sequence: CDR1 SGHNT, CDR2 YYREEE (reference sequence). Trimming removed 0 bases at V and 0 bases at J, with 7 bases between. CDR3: CASSLEQISGANVLTF. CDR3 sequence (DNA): TGTGCCAGCAGCTTGGAACAGATCTCTGGGGCCAACGTCCTGACTTTC.

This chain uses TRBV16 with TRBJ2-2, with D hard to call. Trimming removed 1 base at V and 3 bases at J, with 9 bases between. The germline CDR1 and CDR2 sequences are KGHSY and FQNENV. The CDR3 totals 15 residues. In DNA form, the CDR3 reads TGTGCCAGCAGCCAATTCCCAGGCGACACCGGGGAGCTGTTTTTT. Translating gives CASSQFPGDTGELFF.

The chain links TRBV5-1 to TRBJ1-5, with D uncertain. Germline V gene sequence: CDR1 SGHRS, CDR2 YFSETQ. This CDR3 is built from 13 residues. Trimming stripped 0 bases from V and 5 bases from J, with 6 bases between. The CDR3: CASSLVGDQPQHF. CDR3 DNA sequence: TGCGCCAGCAGCTTGGTGGGTGATCAGCCCCAGCATTTT.